The 30 T cell receptor beta chains given below trace back to one sample, sequenced in a study of vaccination effects on CD4 cells after COVID-19. The data were produced by immunoSEQ multiplex PCR, yet TCRdb's version contains in-frame clones alone and is incomplete. The sample holds under 60,000 clones, 65% to 80% seen once. These receptors lack a known antigen. Investigators separated out CD4+ T cells once 10 days of culture had passed. The sequencing here drew on CD4+ T cells from PBMCs cultured without peptide, taken before COVID-19 vaccination. Receptor source: a human donor who received a COVID-19 vaccine.

This clone was seen just once. V usage is TRBV4-1 and J usage is TRBJ1-1; TRBD1 is a possible D gene (5 bases). This CDR3 contains 18 residues. From germline, CDR1 is MGHRA and CDR2 YSYEKL. The V and J ends lost 4 bases and 2 bases respectively, with 23 bases between them. DNA for the CDR3: TGCGCCAGCAGCCCCCTCAAAACCAGGGTTGGAAAAAACACTGAAGCTTTCTTT. Amino acids: CASSPLKTRVGKNTEAFF.

The genes are TRBV5-1 and TRBJ1-1; 7 bases line up with TRBD1. Germline assignment: CDR1 SGHRS and CDR2 YFSETQ. Unmatched junction bases numbered 3, after V lost 0 bases and J lost 1 base. CDR3 length: 15 residues. This chain's CDR3 is CASSLVGDRNTEAFF. In DNA form, the CDR3 reads TGCGCCAGCAGCTTGGTAGGGGACAGGAACACTGAAGCTTTCTTT.

V usage is TRBV2 and J usage is TRBJ2-7, with D maybe TRBD1 (6 bases). CDR1 and CDR2 from the germline V gene are SNHLY and FYNNEI. V lost 8 bases and J lost 2, with 19 bases in between. The CDR3 runs to 15 residues. The CDR3 loop is CASGARGLGTYEQYF. The CDR3 DNA reads TGTGCCAGCGGGGCAAGGGGGTTAGGGACCTACGAGCAGTACTTC.

The sample holds one count of this clone. V is TRBV19 and J is TRBJ1-5, with D tentatively TRBD1 (5 bases). V dropped 6 bases and J dropped 0 bases, with 12 bases sitting between them. This CDR3 comprises 15 residues. Germline V gives CDR1 LNHDA, CDR2 SQIVND (reference sequence). CDR3 region: CASRGDYSSNQPQHF. CDR3 nucleotide sequence: TGTGCCAGTAGGGGGGACTACAGTAGCAATCAGCCCCAGCATTTT.

This chain links TRBV6-4 with TRBJ2-1; D might be TRBD2 (7 bases). Trimming left V 6 bases short and J 9 bases short, with 18 bases between. Per the germline V gene, CDR1 is MRHNA and CDR2 is SNTAGT. This CDR3 region has 14 residues. The CDR3 here is CASSRGAGSGEQFF. As DNA, the CDR3 is TGTGCCAGCAGCCGGGGGGCAGGGAGTGGTGAGCAGTTCTTC.

The chain joins TRBV3-1 (or the pseudogene TRBV3-2) to TRBJ1-2; weak D call: TRBD1 (5 bases). Germline-derived CDR1 and CDR2 are LGHDT and YNNKEL (reference sequence). The length of the CDR3 is 16 residues. V was trimmed by 3 bases and J by 5 bases, leaving 19 bases between them. The CDR3 bases are TGTGCCAGCAGCCATAACCCGTGCGGGGCCCCGTATGGCTACACCTTC. It codes for CASSHNPCGAPYGYTF.

This clone occurred a few times. The rearrangement uses TRBV4-3 and TRBJ1-5; TRBD1 might be the D (6 bases). The CDR3 is 15 amino acids. V lost 0 bases and J lost 4, with 10 bases in between. Germline V gives CDR1 LGHNA, CDR2 YSLEER. The CDR3 is CASSQERRGNQPQHF. The CDR3, as DNA: TGCGCCAGCAGCCAAGAGCGCAGGGGAAATCAGCCCCAGCATTTT.

This sequence joins TRBV12-3 or TRBV12-4 and TRBJ1-1; D is ambiguous. This CDR3 region has 12 residues. V lost 3 bases and J lost 6, with 8 bases in between. The CDR3 here is CASSLGRPEAFF. For the CDR3, the DNA is TGTGCCAGCAGTTTGGGTAGGCCTGAAGCTTTCTTT.

This clone has only a few counts. The gene calls are TRBV7-9 and TRBJ1-5; D remains unclear. Germline V lookup: CDR1 SEHNR, CDR2 FQNEAQ (reference sequence). V was trimmed by 3 bases and J by 1 base, leaving 7 bases between them. The CDR3 extends over 14 amino acids. DNA of the CDR3: TGTGCCAGCAGCTTTTCTGGGAGCAATCAGCCCCAGCATTTT. This gives the protein CASSFSGSNQPQHF.

This clone was recorded a few times. The chain couples TRBV19 to TRBJ1-5; D is ambiguous. Per the germline V gene, CDR1 is LNHDA and CDR2 is SQIVND (reference sequence). The CDR3 has 14 residues. Between the trimmed V and J ends, which lost 7 bases and 0 bases, there was a span of 10 bases. The CDR3 DNA reads as TGTGCCAGTATGGCAGGTTATAGCAATCAGCCCCAGCATTTT. Amino acids: CASMAGYSNQPQHF.

On this clone itself: One junction end does not reproduce the germline sequence, and a read error may be involved. The CDR3 reads CASSSGSSGANVLTF. The CDR3 DNA reads as TGTGCTAGCAGCTCGGGGTCGTCTGGGGCCAACGTCCTGACTTTC. The chain employs TRBV7-7 and TRBJ2-6; D may be TRBD2 (5 bases). This CDR3 region has 15 residues. Germline CDR1 and CDR2: SSHAT and FNYEAQ (reference sequence).

The CDR3 nucleotides read TGTGCCAGCAGCCAAGGTGACAGGGGAGATGGCTACACCTTC. Its protein is CASSQGDRGDGYTF. The chain joins TRBV3-1 (or the pseudogene TRBV3-2) to TRBJ1-2; TRBD1 aligns across 8 bases. Germline V CDR1 and CDR2: LGHDT, YNNKEL (reference sequence). This CDR3 spans 14 amino acids. V lost 1 base and J lost 6; bases outside the gene matches: 4.

The chain carries TRBV6-5 and TRBJ1-6; D possibly corresponds to TRBD1 (6 bases). Germline lookup yields CDR1 MNHEY and CDR2 SVGAGI. CDR3 length: 12 residues. Trimming stripped 6 bases from V and 13 bases from J, with 13 bases between. CDR3 sequence reads: CASSHGGTPLHF. The CDR3 coding sequence is TGTGCCAGCAGCCACGGGGGCACCCCCCTCCACTTT.

The chain employs TRBV28 and TRBJ1-2; D is perhaps TRBD1 (5 bases). The CDR3 has 13 amino acids. V dropped 7 bases and J dropped 3 bases, with 12 bases sitting between them. Germline values: CDR1 MDHEN, CDR2 SYDVKM. The CDR3 sequence is CASTQPGHYGYTF. The CDR3 nucleotides read TGTGCCAGCACCCAACCAGGGCACTATGGCTACACCTTC.

The chain employs TRBV9 and TRBJ2-1; TRBD2 matches 8 bases. The V segment lost 2 bases and the J segment 8 bases; nucleotides outside the gene matches: 9. Germline CDR1 reads SGDLS; CDR2 reads YYNGEE. The CDR3 length is 15 residues. The CDR3 nucleotides are TGTGCCAGCAGCGTGGGGACTAGGGGGAGCGATGAGCAGTTCTTC. Translating gives CASSVGTRGSDEQFF. The entire variable domain, with the rest obtained from reference TRBV9 and TRBJ2-1, is as follows: DSGVTQTPKHLITATGQRVTLRCSPRSGDLSVYWYQQSLDQGLQFLIQYYNGEERAKGNILERFSAQQFPDLHSELNLSSLELGDSALYFCASSVGTRGSDEQFFGPGTRLTVL.

This chain uses TRBV3-1 (or the pseudogene TRBV3-2) with TRBJ1-3, with D unclear. Trimming removed 1 base at V and 0 bases at J, with 7 bases between. Germline CDR1 is LGHDT and CDR2 is YNNKEL (reference sequence). The CDR3 loop spans 15 amino acids. CDR3 DNA: TGTGCCAGCAGCCAAGTTCACAGCTCTGGAAACACCATATATTTT. It translates to CASSQVHSSGNTIYF.

The J gene is TRBJ2-2, the V gene TRBV15, with 7 bases matching TRBD2. Germline-derived CDR1 and CDR2 are LNHNV and YYDKDF (reference sequence). Losses at the gene ends were 1 base for V and 3 bases for J; bases not matched to a gene: 5. There are 16 residues in the CDR3. The CDR3 bases are TGTGCCACCAGCAGAGTCCAGCGGGGTTACACCGGGGAGCTGTTTTTT. Translated, it gives CATSRVQRGYTGELFF.

V is TRBV18 and J is TRBJ1-1, with D unclear. From germline, CDR1 is KGHSH and CDR2 LQKENI. V lost 2 bases and J 6 bases, leaving 16 bases between the germline ends. CDR3 size: 15 residues. The CDR3 sequence: CASSPGPGEGSEAFF. CDR3 bases: TGTGCCAGCTCACCAGGGCCCGGGGAGGGATCTGAAGCTTTCTTT.

This clone was recorded once. This chain links TRBV12-3 or TRBV12-4 with TRBJ2-7; D is possibly TRBD2 (5 bases). The CDR3 is made up of 13 amino acids. V was pared by 3 bases and J by 2 bases, with 8 bases between. Written as DNA, the CDR3 is TGTGCCAGCAGTTTTCACGGGACCTACGAGCAGTACTTC. Its translation is CASSFHGTYEQYF.

V is TRBV5-6 and J is TRBJ2-7; D is possibly TRBD2 (5 bases). Trimming took 1 base from V and 3 from J, leaving 14 bases between them. In germline, CDR1 is SGHDT, CDR2 YYEEEE. The CDR3 loop spans 15 amino acids. This chain's CDR3 is CASSLRGLGNYEQYF. The CDR3 nucleotides read TGTGCCAGCAGCTTGCGAGGGCTGGGGAACTACGAGCAGTACTTC.

This chain connects TRBV6-5 to TRBJ2-7; tentatively, D is TRBD1 (6 bases). The CDR3 covers 14 residues. V was clipped by 8 bases and J by 6 bases, with 20 bases between them. Germline CDR1 MNHEY, CDR2 SVGAGI. The CDR3 coding sequence is TGTGCCAGCCACTCCGGGACACCCCTAAGCGAGCAGTACTTC. This encodes CASHSGTPLSEQYF.

V is TRBV7-9 and J is TRBJ2-7; 8 nucleotides align to TRBD1. The ends lost 4 bases at V and 0 bases at J; junction bases unmatched: 8. This CDR3 region has 16 residues. Per germline, CDR1 SEHNR and CDR2 FQNEAQ (reference sequence). The CDR3 sequence: CASSSQWTGSSYEQYF. The CDR3, as DNA: TGTGCCAGCAGCTCCCAATGGACAGGGAGCTCCTACGAGCAGTACTTC.

This rearrangement joins TRBV7-2 to TRBJ1-1; the D is unclear. CDR3 size: 16 residues. Looked up from germline, CDR1 is SGHTA and CDR2 is FQGNSA. Trimming removed 1 base from V and 0 bases from J, with 12 bases in between. CDR3 bases: TGTGCCAGCAGCTTAGGGTGGCGGGTTCTGAACACTGAAGCTTTCTTT. This sequence encodes CASSLGWRVLNTEAFF.

The chain recombines TRBV6-6 with TRBJ1-2; 10 positions agree with TRBD1. The CDR3 consists of 14 residues. V was clipped by 5 bases and J by 8 bases; unmatched bases: 8. Per germline, CDR1 MNHNY and CDR2 SVGAGI (reference sequence). For the CDR3, the DNA is TGTGCCAGCAGTGCCGGGACAGGGGTGGAAGGCTACACCTTC. Its protein product is CASSAGTGVEGYTF.

The chain recombines TRBV19 with TRBJ2-1; 8 bases align to TRBD2. The junction had 14 bases not matched to a gene; V was cut back by 3 bases and J by 7 bases. The germline V gene has CDR1 LNHDA and CDR2 SQIVND (reference sequence). This CDR3 has 17 amino acids. CDR3: CASSIWSGLAGRNEQFF. The CDR3, as DNA: TGTGCCAGTAGTATTTGGTCGGGGCTAGCGGGCCGGAATGAGCAGTTCTTC.

This chain connects TRBV14 to TRBJ1-2; 9 bases map to TRBD1. In germline, CDR1 is SGHDN, CDR2 FVKESK. This CDR3 contains 14 residues. The V segment lost 4 bases and the J segment 5 bases; nucleotides outside the gene matches: 5. Here the CDR3 reads CASSPRDRAYGYTF. In DNA, the CDR3 is TGTGCCAGCAGCCCCCGGGACAGGGCTTATGGCTACACCTTC.

The chain couples TRBV10-3 to TRBJ2-3; 11 bases are a match to TRBD2. The V segment lost 5 bases and the J segment 6 bases; nucleotides outside the gene matches: 10. The CDR3 length is 16 residues. Germline V gene data show CDR1 as ENHRY and CDR2 as SYGVKD. The CDR3 DNA follows: TGTGCCATCAGTACGACACTACTAGCGGGGGAGGATACGCAGTATTTT. Translating it yields CAISTTLLAGEDTQYF.

This clone is a singleton in its sample. The rearrangement links TRBV9 to TRBJ2-6, with D perhaps TRBD1 (5 bases). The CDR3 is made up of 14 amino acids. Germline lookup yields CDR1 SGDLS and CDR2 YYNGEE. Trimming pared 3 bases from V and 4 bases from J, leaving 8 bases between. CDR3 protein: CASSARTGANVLTF. The DNA for the CDR3 is TGTGCCAGCAGCGCGCGGACAGGGGCCAACGTCCTGACTTTC.

The DNA for the CDR3 is TGTGCCAGTAGTGCCGACAGGACTAATCAGCCCCAGCATTTT. It encodes CASSADRTNQPQHF. The chain employs TRBV19 and TRBJ1-5; tentatively, D is TRBD1 (6 bases). The V and J ends lost 5 bases and 4 bases respectively, with 12 bases between them. CDR3 size: 14 residues. Germline loops: CDR1 LNHDA, CDR2 SQIVND (reference sequence).

The V call is TRBV11-3, the J call TRBJ2-2; TRBD2 aligns across 8 bases. This CDR3 has 15 amino acids. With 6 bases clipped from V and 4 bases from J, the junction kept 7 bases outside the gene matches. Germline V gene data show CDR1 as SGHNT and CDR2 as YENEEA. CDR3 coding DNA: TGTGCCAGCAGTATCGGGAGGGCGAGCACCGGGGAGCTGTTTTTT. Translation gives CASSIGRASTGELFF. The full variable domain, with the rest looked up from reference TRBV11-3 and TRBJ2-2, is EAGVVQSPRYKIIEKKQPVAFWCNPISGHNTLYWYLQNLGQGPELLIRYENEEAVDDSQLPKDRFSAERLKGVDSTLKIQPAELGDSAVYLCASSIGRASTGELFFGEGSRLTVL.